Each of the 3 T cell receptor beta chains below was sequenced from the same sample in a study of T-cell reconstitution after alpha-beta-depleted transplantation in children. For TCRbeta, the library was prepared with unique molecular identifiers. TCRdb passed the PCR reads through MiXCR, listing each CDR3 protein once. The sample shows some 550,000 distinct CDR3 sequences, 23% of them seen only once. The input for sequencing was PBMCs, mostly from graft donor cells, taken 360 days after TCRalphabeta/CD19-depleted stem cell transplant. The receptor set was obtained from a boy younger than two who had a stem cell transplant for acute myeloid leukemia, so the T cells may come from the graft donor.

This clonotype was observed a few times. V usage is TRBV12-3 or TRBV12-4 and J usage is TRBJ2-1, with 7 bases identical to TRBD1. This CDR3 has 13 residues. The V gene end was trimmed by 6 bases and the J gene end by 8 bases; junction bases not matched to a gene: 7. In DNA form, the CDR3 reads TGTGCCAGCAGCCTGACAGGGTTTGATGAGCAGTTCTTC. It encodes CASSLTGFDEQFF.

This clonotype appeared many times. The gene calls are TRBV6-5 and TRBJ2-2, with 7 bases identical to TRBD2. CDR1 and CDR2 from the germline V gene are MNHEY and SVGAGI. CDR3 length equals 16 residues. Trimming took 6 bases from V and 5 from J; bases not matched to a gene: 12. The CDR3: CASSLPRGEATGELFF. The DNA of the CDR3 is TGTGCCAGCAGCCTACCTCGGGGGGAAGCAACCGGGGAGCTGTTTTTT.

This chain links TRBV12-3 or TRBV12-4 with TRBJ2-5; 11 bases line up with TRBD2. J gave up 4 bases and V 5 bases, and 3 bases lay outside the gene matches. The CDR3 sequence is 14 residues long. CDR3 region: CASSTSGGIETQYF. For the CDR3, the DNA is TGTGCCAGCAGTACTAGCGGGGGAATAGAGACCCAGTACTTC.